This T cell receptor (beta chain) was captured by sequencing in a study of beta chain features in type 1 diabetes (dated by TCRdb to the late 2010s). Broadly, across the study: Mean age, gender distribution, total cell number and subset yield were not different between patients and healthy donors. Across all samples, fewer than 110,000,000 sorted cells were examined, and cell number per subset correlated strongly with RNA yield. The study compared the TCRB repertoires of sorted circulating CD4+ T cell subsets in recently diagnosed type 1 diabetes patients with those in matched healthy donors. Regulatory and stem cell-like memory subsets were obtained from only 8 patients and about eight healthy donors, while naive and central memory subsets were obtained from all 30 or so donors. Overall results and qualifications from the work: Shorter templates might be favored by PCR, yet because patient and control samples were amplified and corrected together, any such skew would affect both groups equally. At VDJ recombination sites, type 1 diabetes patients had fewer insertions and more deleted nucleotides, which implies abnormalities in thymic rearrangement. Sequencing cDNA rather than genomic DNA could over-represent highly expressing activated cells, although activation and CD3 levels did not differ between groups. Because the HLA sub-analyses included only small numbers of individuals, any influence of HLA type on TCRB rearrangement was left unresolved. In all four CD4+ subsets, TCRB CDR3 length was moderately but significantly shorter in type 1 diabetes patients. The naive, central memory and regulatory TCRB repertoires appeared to resemble one another more closely among patients than among healthy donors.

This clone was observed a few times. The specificity of this receptor is unknown. Nothing much larger sits one base from this clone, and base qualities are not available. The entire isolated RNA was reverse transcribed using the High Capacity cDNA Reverse Transcription Kit, and thus expressed TCRB transcripts were sequenced. Deep immunoSEQ sequencing was performed on naive, central memory and regulatory T cell samples, with an average of roughly 3.6 million total reads per sample. Sorted cells were lysed in RLT buffer, and RNA was extracted using DNase-treated RNeasy Micro or Mini kits according to cell number. To prevent cross-contamination, each cell subset was processed individually, whereas patient and healthy donor samples were processed jointly. Using the immunoSEQ multiplex PCR, TCRB sequences were amplified from cDNA into 87-bp fragments spanning the CDR3 region. The amplicons were sequenced using the Illumina HiSeq platform. The paper's data handling went like this. Synthetic template baselines were used to correct PCR bias computationally, reads within Hamming distance 2 were collapsed, and singletons that could not be merged were discarded. By aligning reads against IMGT, V, D and J genes, CDR3 length, and insertions or deletions at six rearrangement sites were assigned. Within each subset, clonotype counts were normalized to sorted cell number, after which true diversity and Gini coefficients were computed with the tcR R package. Repertoire sharing was quantified using the overlap coefficient calculated on TCRB nucleotide sequences. Out-of-frame TCRB sequences from naive cells were analyzed as a proxy for the pre-selection repertoire. TCRdb obtained this table from immuneACCESS and retained in-frame rearrangements with V and J assigned. These tables miss some clones; where compared with another copy, unresolved V genes account for less than half of the shortfall, and the remainder is unexplained. Clone size and the V and J calls come from that table; the DNA yielded D and trimming. The sample table records about 620,000 clones; around 16% of these occur just once. The ten most abundant clones make up about 0.093% of the sample.

From each donor, a single peripheral blood sample of 90 to 150 mL on average was drawn into heparinised tubes. Using a panel that included CD45RO, CCR7, CD25, CD127, CD95 and CD27, naive, central memory, regulatory and stem cell-like memory CD4+ T cells were sorted on a BD FACSAria II. Every sorted population had a purity above 95%. Right away, PBMCs were isolated by Lymphoprep density gradient centrifugation and were stained directly, with no culture step. So that batch effects would be minimized, each experiment stained and sorted samples in pairs, pairing one healthy donor with one patient. The sequenced sample consisted of naive CD4+ T cells from blood. Read against the paper, the sample's cell subset or site label means: true naive CD4+ T cells. The sequence derives from a man aged 18-30 years in good health.

The CDR3 reads as follows: CASSNGEGTRELFF. The DNA sequence is as follows: TGTGCCAGCAGCAATGGGGAGGGGACCCGGGAGCTGTTTTTT. Rearrangement joined TRBV7-3 to TRBJ2-2, with 7 bases aligning to TRBD2. From its cysteine to its phenylalanine, the CDR3 spans 14 amino acids. Of the read, only the CDR3 DNA is kept; its 42 bases are in frame from base 1. Via the germline V gene, CDR1 is SGHTA and CDR2 FQGTGA. Trimmed from V: 5 bases; trimmed from J: 9 bases; junction bases lacking a gene match: 9.